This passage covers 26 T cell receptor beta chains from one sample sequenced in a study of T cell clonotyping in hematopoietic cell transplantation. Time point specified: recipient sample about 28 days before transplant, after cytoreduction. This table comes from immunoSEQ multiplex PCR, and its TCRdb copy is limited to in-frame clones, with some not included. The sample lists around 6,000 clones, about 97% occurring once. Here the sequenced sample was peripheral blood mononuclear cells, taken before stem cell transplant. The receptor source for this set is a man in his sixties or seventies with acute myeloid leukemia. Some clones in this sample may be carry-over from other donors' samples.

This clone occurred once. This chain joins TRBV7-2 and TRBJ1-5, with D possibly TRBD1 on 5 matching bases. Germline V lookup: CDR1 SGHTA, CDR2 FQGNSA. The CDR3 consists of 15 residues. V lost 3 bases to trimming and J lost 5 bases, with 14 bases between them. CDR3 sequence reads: CASSLQIRADQPQHF. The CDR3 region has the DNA TGTGCCAGCAGCTTGCAAATCAGGGCCGATCAGCCCCAGCATTTT.

The CDR3 reads CASRPGASTGELFF. In nucleotides, the CDR3 is TGTGCCAGCAGGCCAGGGGCGTCCACCGGGGAGCTGTTTTTT. This rearrangement joins TRBV2 to TRBJ2-2, with D possibly matching TRBD1 (6 bases). The germline gives CDR1 SNHLY, CDR2 FYNNEI. The V end was cut by 6 bases, the J end by 4 bases, with 12 bases between. The CDR3 is made up of 14 amino acids.

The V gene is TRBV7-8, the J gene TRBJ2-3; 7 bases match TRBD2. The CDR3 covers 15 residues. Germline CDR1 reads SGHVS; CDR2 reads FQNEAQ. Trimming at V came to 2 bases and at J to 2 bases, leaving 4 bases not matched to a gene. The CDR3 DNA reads TGTGCCAGCAGCTTAAGACTAGCACTCACAGATACGCAGTATTTT. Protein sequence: CASSLRLALTDTQYF.

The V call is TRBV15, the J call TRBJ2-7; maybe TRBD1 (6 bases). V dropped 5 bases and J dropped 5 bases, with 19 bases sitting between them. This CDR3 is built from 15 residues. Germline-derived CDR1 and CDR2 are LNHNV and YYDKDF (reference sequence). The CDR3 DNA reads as TGTGCCACCAGCTCTCGGGGAATAAAGGGGGACGAGCAGTACTTC. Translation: CATSSRGIKGDEQYF.

The CDR3: CASSTQENLGGYTF. The CDR3 DNA sequence: TGCGCCAGCAGCACGCAGGAAAACCTGGGGGGCTACACCTTC. The J gene is TRBJ1-2, the V gene TRBV4-1; D ambiguous. Germline V gene data show CDR1 as MGHRA and CDR2 as YSYEKL. Trimming cost V 5 bases and J 8 bases, with 18 bases left between them. The CDR3 has 14 amino acids.

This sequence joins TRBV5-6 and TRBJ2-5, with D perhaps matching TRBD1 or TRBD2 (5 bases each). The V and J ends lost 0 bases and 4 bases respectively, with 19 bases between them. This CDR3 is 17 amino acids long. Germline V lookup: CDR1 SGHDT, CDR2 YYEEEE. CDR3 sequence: CASSLAGSHTVPETQYF. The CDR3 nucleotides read TGTGCCAGCAGCTTGGCAGGGAGCCACACCGTGCCAGAGACCCAGTACTTC.

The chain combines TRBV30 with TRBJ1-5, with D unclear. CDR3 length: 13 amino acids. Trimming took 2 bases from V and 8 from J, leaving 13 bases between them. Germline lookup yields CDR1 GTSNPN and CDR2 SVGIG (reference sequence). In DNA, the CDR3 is TGTGCCTGGAGTAGGACGGACCAGGAGCCCCAGCATTTT. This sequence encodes CAWSRTDQEPQHF.

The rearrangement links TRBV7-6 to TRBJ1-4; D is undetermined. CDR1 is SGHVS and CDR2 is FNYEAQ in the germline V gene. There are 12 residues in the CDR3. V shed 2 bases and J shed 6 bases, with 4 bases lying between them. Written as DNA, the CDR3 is TGTGCCAGCAGCTTATCCCATGAAAAACTGTTTTTT. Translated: CASSLSHEKLFF.

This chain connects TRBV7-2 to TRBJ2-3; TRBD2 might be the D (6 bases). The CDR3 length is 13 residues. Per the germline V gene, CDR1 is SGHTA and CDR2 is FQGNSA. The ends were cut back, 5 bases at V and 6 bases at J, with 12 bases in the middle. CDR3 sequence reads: CASSAVGGDTQYF. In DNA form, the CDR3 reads TGTGCCAGCAGCGCTGTCGGGGGTGATACGCAGTATTTT. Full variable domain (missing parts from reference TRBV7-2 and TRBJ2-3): GAGVSQSPSNKVTEKGKDVELRCDPISGHTALYWYRQSLGQGLEFLIYFQGNSAPDKSGLPSDRFSAERTGGSVSTLTIQRTQQEDSAVYLCASSAVGGDTQYFGPGTRLTVL.

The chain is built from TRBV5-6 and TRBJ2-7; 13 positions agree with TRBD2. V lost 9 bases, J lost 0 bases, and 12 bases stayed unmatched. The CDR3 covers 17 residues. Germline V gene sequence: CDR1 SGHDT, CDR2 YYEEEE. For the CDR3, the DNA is TGTGCCACCTCAACTAGCGGGAGGGAGGGGTTCTCCTACGAGCAGTACTTC. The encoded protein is CATSTSGREGFSYEQYF.

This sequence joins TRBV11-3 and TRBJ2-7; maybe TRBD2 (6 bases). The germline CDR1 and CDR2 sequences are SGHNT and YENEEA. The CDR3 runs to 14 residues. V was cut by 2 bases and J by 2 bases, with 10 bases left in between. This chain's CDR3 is CASSLSGLTYEQYF. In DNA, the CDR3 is TGTGCCAGCAGCTTATCCGGACTAACCTACGAGCAGTACTTC.

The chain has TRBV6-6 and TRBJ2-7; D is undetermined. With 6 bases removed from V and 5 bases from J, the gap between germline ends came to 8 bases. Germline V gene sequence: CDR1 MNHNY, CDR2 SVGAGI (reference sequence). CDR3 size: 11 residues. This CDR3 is CASSNNDEQYF. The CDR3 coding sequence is TGTGCCAGCAGCAACAACGACGAGCAGTACTTC.

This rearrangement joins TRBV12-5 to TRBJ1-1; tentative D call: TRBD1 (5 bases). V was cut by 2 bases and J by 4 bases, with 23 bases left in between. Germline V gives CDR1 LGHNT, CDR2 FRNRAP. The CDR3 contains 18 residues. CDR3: CASGLPGEGMIRGTEAFF. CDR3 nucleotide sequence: TGTGCTAGTGGTTTGCCCGGCGAAGGGATGATTAGGGGCACTGAAGCTTTCTTT.

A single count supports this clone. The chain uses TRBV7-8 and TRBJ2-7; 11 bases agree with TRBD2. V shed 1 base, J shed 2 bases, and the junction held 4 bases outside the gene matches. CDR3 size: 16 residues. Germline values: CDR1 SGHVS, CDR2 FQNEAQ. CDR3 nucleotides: TGTGCCAGCAGCTTAGTAGCGGGGGGGGCACCCTACGAGCAGTACTTC. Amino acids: CASSLVAGGAPYEQYF.

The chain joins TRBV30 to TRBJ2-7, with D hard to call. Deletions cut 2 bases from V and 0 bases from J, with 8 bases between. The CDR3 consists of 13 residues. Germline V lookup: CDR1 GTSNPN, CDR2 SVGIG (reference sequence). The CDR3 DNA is TGTGCCTGGAGTAGAAGGAGCTCCTACGAGCAGTACTTC. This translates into CAWSRRSSYEQYF.

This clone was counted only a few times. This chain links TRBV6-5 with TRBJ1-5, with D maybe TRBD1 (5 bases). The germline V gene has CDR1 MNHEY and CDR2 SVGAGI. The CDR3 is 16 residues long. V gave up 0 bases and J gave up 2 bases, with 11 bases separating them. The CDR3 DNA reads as TGTGCCAGCAGTTACTCGATATCGGGGGGCAATCAGCCCCAGCATTTT. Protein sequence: CASSYSISGGNQPQHF.

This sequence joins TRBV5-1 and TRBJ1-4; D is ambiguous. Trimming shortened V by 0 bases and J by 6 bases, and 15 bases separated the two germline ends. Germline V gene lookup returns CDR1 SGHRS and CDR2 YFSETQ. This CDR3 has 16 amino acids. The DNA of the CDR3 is TGCGCCAGCAGCTTGGGTTCGGAGCAGATTTATGAAAAACTGTTTTTT. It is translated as CASSLGSEQIYEKLFF.

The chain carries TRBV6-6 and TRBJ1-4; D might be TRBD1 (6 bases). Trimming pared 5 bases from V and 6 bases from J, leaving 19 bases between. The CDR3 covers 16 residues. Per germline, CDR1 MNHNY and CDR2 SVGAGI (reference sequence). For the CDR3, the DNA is TGTGCCAGCAGTAGTCGAGGGGGGCGCCTCGATGAAAAACTGTTTTTT. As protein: CASSSRGGRLDEKLFF.

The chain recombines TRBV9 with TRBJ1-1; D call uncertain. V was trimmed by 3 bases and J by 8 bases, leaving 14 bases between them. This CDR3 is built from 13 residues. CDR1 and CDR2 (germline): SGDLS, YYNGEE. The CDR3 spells CASSGGERKEAFF. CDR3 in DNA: TGTGCCAGCAGCGGTGGAGAGCGTAAAGAAGCTTTCTTT.

The CDR3, as DNA: TGTGCCAGCAGCCAAGATTTAAATCGAGGCGGGGTAACCTACGAGCAGTACTTC. Amino acids: CASSQDLNRGGVTYEQYF. This rearrangement joins TRBV4-2 to TRBJ2-7, with D possibly TRBD2 on 6 matching bases. The germline V gene has CDR1 LGHNA and CDR2 YNFKEQ. This CDR3 comprises 18 residues. V lost 0 bases and J 2 bases, leaving 20 bases between the germline ends.

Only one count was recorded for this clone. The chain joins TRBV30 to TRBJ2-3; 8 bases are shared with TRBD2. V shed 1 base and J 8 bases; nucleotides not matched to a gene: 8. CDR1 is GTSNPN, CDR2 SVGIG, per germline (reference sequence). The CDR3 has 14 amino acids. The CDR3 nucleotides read TGTGCCTGGAGTGGGACTAGCCCCCATGGTACGCAGTATTTT. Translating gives CAWSGTSPHGTQYF.

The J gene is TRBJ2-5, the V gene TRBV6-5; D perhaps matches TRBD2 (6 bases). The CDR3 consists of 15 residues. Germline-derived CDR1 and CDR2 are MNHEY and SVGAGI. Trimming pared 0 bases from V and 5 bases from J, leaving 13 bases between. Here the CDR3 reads CASSYSLLSGETQYF. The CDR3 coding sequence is TGTGCCAGCAGTTACTCCTTACTAAGCGGGGAGACCCAGTACTTC.

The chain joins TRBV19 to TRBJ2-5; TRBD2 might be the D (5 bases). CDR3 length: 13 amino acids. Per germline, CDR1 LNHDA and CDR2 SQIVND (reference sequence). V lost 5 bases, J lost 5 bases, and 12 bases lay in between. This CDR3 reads CASSSRRGETQYF. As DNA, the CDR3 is TGTGCCAGTAGTTCGAGGAGAGGGGAGACCCAGTACTTC. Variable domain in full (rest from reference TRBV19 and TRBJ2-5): DGGITQSPKYLFRKEGQNVTLSCEQNLNHDAMYWYRQDPGQGLRLIYYSQIVNDFQKGDIAEGYSVSREKKESFPLTVTSAQKNPTAFYLCASSSRRGETQYFGPGTRLLVL.

The CDR3 bases are TGTGCCAGTAGTCTACGGGGGGAGCAGTACTTC. Protein: CASSLRGEQYF. The chain combines TRBV19 with TRBJ2-7, with D perhaps matching TRBD2 (6 bases). Trimming pared 5 bases from V and 7 bases from J, leaving 9 bases between. CDR3 size: 11 residues. Germline loops: CDR1 LNHDA, CDR2 SQIVND (reference sequence).

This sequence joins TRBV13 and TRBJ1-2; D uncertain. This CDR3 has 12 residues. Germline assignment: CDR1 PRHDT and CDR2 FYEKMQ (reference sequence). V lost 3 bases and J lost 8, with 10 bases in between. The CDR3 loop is CASSFVREGYTF. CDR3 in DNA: TGTGCCAGCAGCTTCGTCCGGGAGGGCTACACCTTC.

The CDR3 region has the DNA TGTGCCAGTTGCGGACAGGGTGATTCACCCCTCCACTTT. Amino acid sequence: CASCGQGDSPLHF. The chain combines TRBV19 with TRBJ1-6; 8 nucleotides agree with TRBD1. Trimming removed 8 bases from V and 8 bases from J; junction bases left unmatched: 5. From germline, CDR1 is LNHDA and CDR2 SQIVND (reference sequence). The CDR3 runs to 13 residues.